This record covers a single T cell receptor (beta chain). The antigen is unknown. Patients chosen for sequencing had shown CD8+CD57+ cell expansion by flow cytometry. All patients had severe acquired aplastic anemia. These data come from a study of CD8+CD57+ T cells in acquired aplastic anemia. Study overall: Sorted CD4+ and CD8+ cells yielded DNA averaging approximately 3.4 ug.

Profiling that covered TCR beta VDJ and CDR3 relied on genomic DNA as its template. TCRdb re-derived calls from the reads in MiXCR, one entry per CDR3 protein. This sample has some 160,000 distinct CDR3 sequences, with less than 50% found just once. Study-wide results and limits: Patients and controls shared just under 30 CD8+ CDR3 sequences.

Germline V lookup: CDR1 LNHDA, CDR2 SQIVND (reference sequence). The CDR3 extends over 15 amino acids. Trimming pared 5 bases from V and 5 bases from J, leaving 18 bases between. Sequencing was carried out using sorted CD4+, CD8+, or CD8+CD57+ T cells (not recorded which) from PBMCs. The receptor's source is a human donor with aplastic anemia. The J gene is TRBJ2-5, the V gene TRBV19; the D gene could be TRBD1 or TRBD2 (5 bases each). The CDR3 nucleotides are TGTGCCAGTAGTTCTGGGACCCAACTTGGGGAGACCCAGTACTTC. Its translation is CASSSGTQLGETQYF. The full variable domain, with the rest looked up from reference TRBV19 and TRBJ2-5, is DGGITQSPKYLFRKEGQNVTLSCEQNLNHDAMYWYRQDPGQGLRLIYYSQIVNDFQKGDIAEGYSVSREKKESFPLTVTSAQKNPTAFYLCASSSGTQLGETQYFGPGTRLLVL.